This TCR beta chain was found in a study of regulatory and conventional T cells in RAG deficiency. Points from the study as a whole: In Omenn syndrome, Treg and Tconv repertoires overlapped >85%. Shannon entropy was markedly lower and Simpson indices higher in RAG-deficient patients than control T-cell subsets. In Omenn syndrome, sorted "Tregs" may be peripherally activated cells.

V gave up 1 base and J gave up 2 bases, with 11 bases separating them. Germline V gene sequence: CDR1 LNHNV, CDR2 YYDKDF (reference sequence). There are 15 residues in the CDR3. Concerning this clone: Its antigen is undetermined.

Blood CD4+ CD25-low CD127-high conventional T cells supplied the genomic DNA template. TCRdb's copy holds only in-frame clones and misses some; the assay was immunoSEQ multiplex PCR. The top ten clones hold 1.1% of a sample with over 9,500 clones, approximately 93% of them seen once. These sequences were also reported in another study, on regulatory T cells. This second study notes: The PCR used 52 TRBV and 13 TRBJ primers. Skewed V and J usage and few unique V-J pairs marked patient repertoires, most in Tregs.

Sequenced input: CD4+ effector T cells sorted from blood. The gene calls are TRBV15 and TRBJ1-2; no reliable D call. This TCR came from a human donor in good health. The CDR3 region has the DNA TGTGCCACCAGCAGAGTTCGGGCGGGGAACTATGGCTACACCTTC. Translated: CATSRVRAGNYGYTF.